These 30 T cell receptor beta chains were all obtained from the same sample, sequenced in a study of T cell responses to AZD1222 COVID-19 vaccine. Assay used: immunoSEQ multiplex PCR; TCRdb lists only in-frame clones, some missing. The sample comprises over 100,000 clones, about nine tenths of which are singletons, and 2.4% rests with the top ten. The sample in question was peripheral blood, obtained on day 0 of AZD1222 vaccination. The receptors were gathered from an adult in good health.

The chain has TRBV28 and TRBJ2-7, with D uncertain. The germline V gene has CDR1 MDHEN and CDR2 SYDVKM. V lost 6 bases to trimming and J lost 3 bases, with 12 bases between them. The CDR3 is made up of 13 amino acids. DNA for the CDR3: TGTGCCAGCAGAACCGGGTCTCTCTACGAGCAGTACTTC. As protein: CASRTGSLYEQYF.

The chain joins TRBV30 to TRBJ2-5; the D gene is possibly TRBD2 (7 bases). Germline CDR1 is GTSNPN and CDR2 is SVGIG (reference sequence). CDR3 length: 12 residues. V was pared by 2 bases and J by 8 bases, with 12 bases between. This chain's CDR3 is CAWSPRGGTQYF. The DNA for the CDR3 is TGTGCCTGGAGTCCTAGGGGGGGCACCCAGTACTTC.

The V and J genes are TRBV6-5 and TRBJ1-1; maybe TRBD1 (6 bases). Germline-derived CDR1 and CDR2 are MNHEY and SVGAGI. There are 14 residues in the CDR3. The germline V and J ends were trimmed by 6 bases and 10 bases, with 21 bases remaining between them. The CDR3 sequence: CASRTDSPASGAFF. The DNA of the CDR3 is TGTGCCAGCAGGACGGACAGCCCCGCCTCTGGAGCTTTCTTT.

This chain joins TRBV19 and TRBJ2-1; 12 nucleotides line up with TRBD1. The length of the CDR3 is 16 residues. The germline CDR1 and CDR2 sequences are LNHDA and SQIVND (reference sequence). Unmatched junction bases numbered 11, after V lost 5 bases and J lost 9 bases. CDR3 residues: CASSVGTGGYQGEQFF. The CDR3 DNA follows: TGTGCCAGTAGTGTTGGGACAGGGGGCTATCAAGGTGAGCAGTTCTTC.

The chain carries TRBV7-8 and TRBJ2-7; tentatively, D is TRBD2 (5 bases). V was shortened by 2 bases and J by 3 bases, with 11 bases between the two germline ends. CDR1 and CDR2 from the germline V gene are SGHVS and FQNEAQ. CDR3 length equals 14 residues. The CDR3 region is CASSLSPSNYEQYF. For the CDR3, the DNA is TGTGCCAGCAGCTTAAGTCCTAGCAACTACGAGCAGTACTTC. Combining the CDR3 with reference TRBV7-8 and TRBJ2-7 gives the whole variable domain GAGVSQSPRYKVAKRGQDVALRCDPISGHVSLFWYQQALGQGPEFLTYFQNEAQLDKSGLPSDRFFAERPEGSVSTLKIQRTQQEDSAVYLCASSLSPSNYEQYFGPGTRLTVT.

The chain recombines TRBV18 with TRBJ1-1, with D uncertain. The CDR3 loop spans 14 amino acids. Trimming shortened V by 5 bases and J by 4 bases, and 14 bases separated the two germline ends. Germline values: CDR1 KGHSH, CDR2 LQKENI. The CDR3 region is CASSTGRPRTEAFF. Written as DNA, the CDR3 is TGTGCCAGCTCAACCGGCCGCCCGCGCACTGAAGCTTTCTTT. The variable domain in full, with the rest retrieved from reference TRBV18 and TRBJ1-1, is NAGVMQNPRHLVRRRGQEARLRCSPMKGHSHVYWYRQLPEEGLKFMVYLQKENIIDESGMPKERFSAEFPKEGPSILRIQQVVRGDSAAYFCASSTGRPRTEAFFGQGTRLTVV.

The chain recombines TRBV6-5 with TRBJ2-1; maybe TRBD1 (5 bases). This CDR3 is built from 12 residues. V lost 6 bases and J 5 bases, leaving 8 bases between the germline ends. Germline V gene sequence: CDR1 MNHEY, CDR2 SVGAGI. DNA for the CDR3: TGTGCCAGCAGAGACAGCCACAATGAGCAGTTCTTC. This encodes CASRDSHNEQFF.

The rearrangement joins TRBV28 to TRBJ1-1, with D hard to call. V lost 3 bases to trimming and J lost 1 base, with 6 bases between them. The germline gives CDR1 MDHEN, CDR2 SYDVKM. CDR3 length: 13 residues. CDR3 DNA: TGTGCCAGCAGTTTCCCGGGGAACACTGAAGCTTTCTTT. Translation gives CASSFPGNTEAFF.

V is TRBV28 and J is TRBJ2-7; 8 positions match TRBD1. The junction had 10 bases not matched to a gene; V was cut back by 6 bases and J by 6 bases. Germline CDR1 MDHEN, CDR2 SYDVKM. CDR3 length: 14 amino acids. CDR3 DNA sequence: TGTGCCAGCAGCCTAACAGGGGGTTTCACCGAGCAGTACTTC. Protein: CASSLTGGFTEQYF.

The chain joins TRBV7-3 to TRBJ1-1; TRBD1 is a possible D gene (5 bases). V shed 1 base and J shed 1 base, with 10 bases lying between them. Germline CDR1 is SGHTA and CDR2 is FQGTGA. The CDR3 extends over 15 amino acids. CDR3 bases: TGTGCCAGCAGCTTAAGAGGGACGGGGAACACTGAAGCTTTCTTT. This sequence encodes CASSLRGTGNTEAFF.

The chain employs TRBV11-1 and TRBJ2-1; D not certain. The CDR3 is 14 residues long. CDR1 is SGHAT, CDR2 FQDESV, per germline (reference sequence). Trimming left V 8 bases short and J 5 bases short, with 16 bases between. The CDR3 DNA is TGTGCCAGCTCCCCCAGCCCTAGAAACAATGAGCAGTTCTTC. Amino acids: CASSPSPRNNEQFF.

The V gene is TRBV19, the J gene TRBJ1-3, with TRBD1 matching over 7 bases. Germline assignment: CDR1 LNHDA and CDR2 SQIVND (reference sequence). V was pared by 5 bases and J by 1 base, with 2 bases of the junction left unmatched. The CDR3 is made up of 14 amino acids. CDR3 DNA sequence: TGTGCCAGTAGTGTGACAGGGTCTGGAAACACCATATATTTT. Protein sequence: CASSVTGSGNTIYF.

The chain recombines TRBV3-1 (or the pseudogene TRBV3-2) with TRBJ1-2, with no clear D. Germline V CDR1 and CDR2: LGHDT, YNNKEL (reference sequence). Trimming stripped 4 bases from V and 8 bases from J, with 14 bases between. This CDR3 is 13 amino acids long. The CDR3 loop is CASSLGGPRGYTF. The CDR3 DNA reads TGTGCCAGCAGCCTGGGTGGACCCCGAGGCTACACCTTC.

V gene TRBV11-3 combines with J gene TRBJ2-7; 9 nucleotides agree with TRBD1. Germline CDR1 is SGHNT and CDR2 is YENEEA. CDR3 length equals 13 residues. DNA of the CDR3: TGTGGACAGGGGGAATCCTTCTCCTACGAGCAGTACTTC. Translation: CGQGESFSYEQYF. Filled out from reference TRBV11-3 and TRBJ2-7, the complete variable domain reads EAGVVQSPRYKIIEKKQPVAFWCNPISGHNTLYWYLQNLGQGPELLIRYENEEAVDDSQLPKDRFSAERLKGVDSTLKIQPAELGDSAVYLCGQGESFSYEQYFGPGTRLTVT.

The chain employs TRBV27 and TRBJ1-6; tentative D call: TRBD1 (6 bases). This CDR3 spans 15 amino acids. Trimming pared 6 bases from V and 3 bases from J, leaving 12 bases between. The germline V gene has CDR1 MNHEY and CDR2 SMNVEV (reference sequence). In nucleotides, the CDR3 is TGTGCCAGCAGAACCGGGACACTCTATAATTCACCCCTCCACTTT. This translates into CASRTGTLYNSPLHF.

This chain uses TRBV25-1 with TRBJ2-7; perhaps TRBD2 as D (6 bases). CDR1 MGHDK and CDR2 SYGVNS come from the germline V gene. The CDR3 is 13 residues long. Trimming removed 4 bases from V and 4 bases from J, with 11 bases in between. The CDR3 DNA is TGTGCCAGCAGTGTACCCGCGGGGTACGAGCAGTACTTC. It codes for CASSVPAGYEQYF.

The rearrangement joins TRBV7-9 to TRBJ1-3, with TRBD1 identical over 7 bases. The CDR3 runs 12 residues. Germline V lookup: CDR1 SEHNR, CDR2 FQNEAQ (reference sequence). J was trimmed by 3 bases and V by 10 bases; bases with no gene match: 3. The CDR3 reads CATQGGGNTIYF. CDR3 DNA sequence: TGTGCCACGCAGGGGGGTGGAAACACCATATATTTT.

The V call is TRBV24-1, the J call TRBJ2-2; no definite D call. The ends were cut back, 5 bases at V and 0 bases at J, with 12 bases in the middle. From germline, CDR1 is KGHDR and CDR2 SFDVKD. The CDR3 spans 16 residues. This chain's CDR3 is CATSGSQASNTGELFF. CDR3 DNA sequence: TGTGCCACCAGTGGTTCCCAGGCTTCGAACACCGGGGAGCTGTTTTTT.

This clone was seen only a few times. The chain links TRBV10-1 to TRBJ2-7; D unresolved. Trimming stripped 8 bases from V and 2 bases from J, with 13 bases between. The CDR3 totals 13 residues. Germline CDR1 WNHNN, CDR2 SYGVQD (reference sequence). The CDR3 DNA reads as TGCGCCAGCCAACCGGGCCCTACCTACGAGCAGTACTTC. Its protein is CASQPGPTYEQYF.

Here the CDR3 DNA reads TGTGCCAGCAGCTTCGAGCGGGAGGGCTTTTTTAATGAGCAGTTCTTC. It encodes CASSFEREGFFNEQFF. This chain joins TRBV11-2 and TRBJ2-1; 10 bases are a match to TRBD2. The CDR3 sequence is 16 residues long. Trimming took 3 bases from V and 7 from J; bases not matched to a gene: 9. CDR1 is SGHAT, CDR2 FQNNGV, per germline.

As regards this clone: The junction shows a germline mismatch at one end, possibly a read error. The chain is built from TRBV7-9 and TRBJ1-5; maybe TRBD1 (6 bases). This CDR3 is built from 13 residues. CDR1 and CDR2 from the germline V gene are SEHNR and FQNEAQ (reference sequence). The CDR3 loop reads CASSLARGQPQHF. The DNA for the CDR3 is TGTGCCAGCAGCCTAGCCAGGGGTCAGCCCCAGCATTTT.

The chain is built from TRBV10-3 and TRBJ1-2; 7 bases are shared with TRBD1. This CDR3 has 14 amino acids. Unmatched junction bases numbered 6, after V lost 4 bases and J lost 4 bases. From germline, CDR1 is ENHRY and CDR2 SYGVKD. The CDR3 bases are TGTGCCATCAGTGGGGGGACAGAACCCTATGGCTACACCTTC. It encodes CAISGGTEPYGYTF.

V and J are TRBV7-8 and TRBJ2-1, with TRBD2 matching 9 bases. J gave up 2 bases and V 2 bases, and 4 bases lay outside the gene matches. Germline V lookup: CDR1 SGHVS, CDR2 FQNEAQ. CDR3 length equals 16 residues. The CDR3 spells CASSLRLAVTYNEQFF. CDR3 sequence (DNA): TGTGCCAGCAGCTTACGACTAGCGGTAACCTACAATGAGCAGTTCTTC.

The V gene is TRBV5-4, the J gene TRBJ2-5, with D perhaps TRBD1 or TRBD2 (5 bases each). Per the germline V gene, CDR1 is SGHNT and CDR2 is YYREEE (reference sequence). The CDR3 length is 14 residues. Trimming took 5 bases from V and 4 from J, leaving 15 bases between them. CDR3 bases: TGTGCCAGCAGAAAACCCGGGGCCCGAGAGACCCAGTACTTC. This sequence encodes CASRKPGARETQYF.

The chain has TRBV7-9 and TRBJ1-1; 9 bases align to TRBD1. Germline V gene data show CDR1 as SEHNR and CDR2 as FQNEAQ (reference sequence). CDR3 length equals 14 residues. V was clipped by 3 bases and J by 10 bases; unmatched bases: 9. The CDR3 spells CASSFGQGRGGAFF. The CDR3 coding sequence is TGTGCCAGCAGCTTCGGACAGGGGCGAGGTGGAGCTTTCTTT.

This clone was counted a single time. V is TRBV27 and J is TRBJ2-7; weak D call: TRBD1 (6 bases). CDR3 length equals 15 residues. Trimming took 4 bases from V and 3 from J, leaving 16 bases between them. CDR1 MNHEY and CDR2 SMNVEV come from the germline V gene (reference sequence). CDR3 DNA sequence: TGTGCCAGCAGTTCAGGACAGCAGGGAAACTACGAGCAGTACTTC. Translating it yields CASSSGQQGNYEQYF.

The chain is built from TRBV9 and TRBJ2-3, with D perhaps assigned TRBD1 or TRBD2 (7 bases each). The CDR3 contains 15 residues. The germline gives CDR1 SGDLS, CDR2 YYNGEE. Trimming stripped 2 bases from V and 3 bases from J, with 13 bases between. The CDR3: CASSVYRGGTDTQYF. The DNA of the CDR3 is TGTGCCAGCAGCGTCTACAGGGGAGGGACAGATACGCAGTATTTT.

This rearrangement joins TRBV28 to TRBJ1-3, with a tentative D call TRBD1 (5 bases). Germline assignment: CDR1 MDHEN and CDR2 SYDVKM. V lost 6 bases and J lost 1, with 10 bases in between. The CDR3 consists of 14 residues. For the CDR3, the DNA is TGTGCCAGCAGCCCGACAGCATCTGGAAACACCATATATTTT. Protein: CASSPTASGNTIYF.

This clone has just one count. The V and J genes are TRBV29-1 and TRBJ1-1; 8 bases align to TRBD1. The CDR3 has 13 amino acids. Germline V gene data show CDR1 as SQVTM and CDR2 as ANQGSEA. V was pared by 7 bases and J by 0 bases, with 4 bases of the junction left unmatched. The CDR3, as DNA: TGCAGCGCCACGGACAGGGTGAACACTGAAGCTTTCTTT. Translation: CSATDRVNTEAFF.

The V gene is TRBV5-1, the J gene TRBJ2-1; D gene unclear. V was trimmed by 3 bases and J by 0 bases, leaving 4 bases between them. There are 13 residues in the CDR3. CDR1 is SGHRS and CDR2 is YFSETQ in the germline V gene. The CDR3: CASSSPSYNEQFF. The CDR3, as DNA: TGCGCCAGCAGCTCCCCCTCCTACAATGAGCAGTTCTTC.